Detailed here is one T cell receptor (beta chain). What it binds is unknown. This record belongs to a study of cytomegalovirus exposure and HLA in healthy donors. Study results and caveats: Judged likely to be a sequencing artifact was a cluster of highly shared sequence variants.

Primers included in the PCR were 60 Vbeta and 13 Jbeta primers. The assay was immunoSEQ multiplex PCR, and TCRdb's table has in-frame clones only and misses some. The sample lists 250,000 to 350,000 clones; 85% to 90% were seen once. Specimen: PBMCs. The receptor's source is a woman aged 18 to 35 in good health and CMV-seronegative.

This CDR3 reads CASSRRAAPAWGYTF. CDR3 in DNA: TGTGCCAGCAGCCGGAGGGCCGCCCCAGCGTGGGGCTACACCTTC. The chain has TRBV13 and TRBJ1-2; no clear D. Germline V lookup: CDR1 PRHDT, CDR2 FYEKMQ (reference sequence). The CDR3 is made up of 15 amino acids. Trimming stripped 5 bases from V and 8 bases from J, with 21 bases between.